This T cell receptor (beta chain) was identified during a study of T-cell memory formation after mild COVID-19. Study outcomes and limitations: Second-wave clones reaching peak frequency on day 37 lacked confirmed SARS-CoV-2 specificity. Shrinking CD4+ clones were chiefly CM and EM; CD8+ ones were chiefly EMRA. Whereas later expanders leaned CD4+, clones contracting day 15 to 85 showed a balanced CD4/CD8 makeup.

TCRdb independently ran MiXCR on the 5' RACE reads; one entry per CDR3 protein. Of under 200,000 distinct CDR3 sequences in the sample, about 9.9% were seen once. There are a few counts of this clonotype. Its antigen is unidentified. Germline assignment: CDR1 SQVTM and CDR2 ANQGSEA. V lost 3 bases and J lost 4; bases outside the gene matches: 7. This CDR3 has 14 residues. The chain combines TRBV29-1 with TRBJ1-2; 8 bases line up with TRBD1. Sequenced sample: PBMCs or a T cell subset sorted from them (not recorded which). The clonotype comes from a man younger than 30 who had mild COVID-19 (a few samples of this study predate the infection). Cell type and time point are not known. CDR3 protein: CSVEPVQGGYGYTF. CDR3 nucleotides: TGCAGCGTTGAGCCGGTACAGGGGGGCTATGGCTACACCTTC. The full variable domain, its missing parts supplied by reference TRBV29-1 and TRBJ1-2, is SAVISQKPSRDICQRGTSLTIQCQVDSQVTMMFWYRQQPGQSLTLIATANQGSEATYESGFVIDKFPISRPNLTFSTLTVSNMSPEDSSIYLCSVEPVQGGYGYTFGSGTRLTVV.